The next 14 T cell receptor beta chains were all read from a single sample in a study of T cells after yellow fever vaccination. Each CDR3 protein gets one entry after TCRdb re-called the 5' RACE reads with MiXCR. This table holds under 300,000 distinct CDR3 sequences, 6.9% found once. The material was CD4+ T cells sorted from PBMCs, obtained 15 days after the yellow fever booster vaccination. Source of these receptors: a man between 25 and 39 years old who received the YFV17D yellow fever vaccine.

This clonotype has just a few counts. This chain uses TRBV7-2 with TRBJ2-5; D not resolved. The V end was cut by 5 bases, the J end by 3 bases, with 19 bases between. CDR1 SGHTA and CDR2 FQGNSA come from the germline V gene. The CDR3 runs 16 residues. The CDR3 DNA follows: TGTGCCAGCAGCCACGACTTCTCCCGGCCAAAAGAGACCCAGTACTTC. Its protein is CASSHDFSRPKETQYF.

J is TRBJ2-3 and V is TRBV7-6; D gene uncertain. The V end lost 5 bases, the J end lost 2 bases, and 8 bases lay between the germline ends. Germline CDR1 SGHVS, CDR2 FNYEAQ. There are 13 residues in the CDR3. In DNA form, the CDR3 reads TGTGCCAGCAGCCCCAGAATCACAGATACGCAGTATTTT. Encoded protein: CASSPRITDTQYF.

This clonotype was recorded many times. V is TRBV5-1 and J is TRBJ1-2; 9 nucleotides agree with TRBD1. J gave up 4 bases and V 4 bases, and 8 bases lay outside the gene matches. The CDR3 is 15 amino acids. Germline-derived CDR1 and CDR2 are SGHRS and YFSETQ. The chain's CDR3 is CASSSSTGGAYGYTF. As DNA, the CDR3 is TGCGCCAGCAGCAGCTCGACAGGGGGGGCCTATGGCTACACCTTC.

This clonotype was detected only a few times. The chain recombines TRBV20-1 with TRBJ2-3; D perhaps matches TRBD2 (6 bases). The germline gives CDR1 DFQATT, CDR2 SNEGSKA (reference sequence). CDR3 length: 15 residues. Trimming stripped 1 base from V and 1 base from J, with 12 bases between. The CDR3 loop reads CSARASGRGTDTQYF. CDR3 nucleotides: TGCAGTGCTAGAGCCAGCGGGCGGGGCACAGATACGCAGTATTTT.

The CDR3 sequence: CSASTVYQETQYF. As DNA, the CDR3 is TGCAGTGCCTCGACAGTGTACCAAGAGACCCAGTACTTC. The rearrangement joins TRBV20-1 to TRBJ2-5; tentatively, D is TRBD1 (5 bases). Trimming removed 6 bases from V and 0 bases from J, with 11 bases in between. The CDR3 has 13 amino acids. The germline CDR1 and CDR2 sequences are DFQATT and SNEGSKA (reference sequence).

This clonotype was recorded a few times. The chain combines TRBV6-1 with TRBJ2-3; 8 bases agree with TRBD1. J lost 0 bases, V lost 8 bases, and 4 bases had no gene match. The CDR3 runs 14 residues. CDR1 and CDR2 from the germline V gene are MNHNS and SASEGT. The CDR3, as DNA: TGTGCCAGCGGAGACAGGGGTAGCACAGATACGCAGTATTTT. As protein: CASGDRGSTDTQYF.

This clonotype was found a few times. The J gene is TRBJ2-1, the V gene TRBV6-5; 9 bases align to TRBD2. The CDR3 is made up of 15 amino acids. Germline V gene sequence: CDR1 MNHEY, CDR2 SVGAGI. V shed 4 bases, J shed 5 bases, and the junction held 6 bases outside the gene matches. The CDR3 sequence: CASSSWTSVNNEQFF. Here the CDR3 DNA reads TGTGCCAGCAGTTCCTGGACTAGCGTAAACAATGAGCAGTTCTTC.

This clonotype was counted between two and nine times. The chain carries TRBV9 and TRBJ2-1, with TRBD2 identical over 8 bases. The CDR3 extends over 16 amino acids. The trim removed 3 bases at V and 5 bases at J, leaving 10 bases unmatched. Germline V gene sequence: CDR1 SGDLS, CDR2 YYNGEE. The CDR3 DNA is TGTGCCAGCAGCGCTAGCGGGCCATTGGGTCACAATGAGCAGTTCTTC. It yields the protein CASSASGPLGHNEQFF. Combining the CDR3 with reference TRBV9 and TRBJ2-1 gives the whole variable domain DSGVTQTPKHLITATGQRVTLRCSPRSGDLSVYWYQQSLDQGLQFLIQYYNGEERAKGNILERFSAQQFPDLHSELNLSSLELGDSALYFCASSASGPLGHNEQFFGPGTRLTVL.

This clonotype was detected many times. The chain has TRBV5-1 and TRBJ1-4; D is unclear. The CDR3 contains 16 residues. Per germline, CDR1 SGHRS and CDR2 YFSETQ. V was trimmed by 0 bases and J by 0 bases, leaving 9 bases between them. CDR3 bases: TGCGCCAGCAGCTTGGAGGGCGGAGCAACTAATGAAAAACTGTTTTTT. As protein: CASSLEGGATNEKLFF.

The chain uses TRBV29-1 and TRBJ1-5, with a possible D match to TRBD1 (5 bases). Between the trimmed V and J ends, which lost 4 bases and 7 bases, there was a span of 11 bases. The CDR3 extends over 12 amino acids. CDR1 is SQVTM, CDR2 ANQGSEA, per germline. The CDR3 nucleotides read TGCAGCGTTGCCACAGGAGAGCAGCCCCAGCATTTT. Translating it yields CSVATGEQPQHF.

In its sample, this clonotype was seen a few times. For the CDR3, the DNA is TGTGCCAGCACTAAACAGGGGGCGTACGAGCAGTACTTC. Protein sequence: CASTKQGAYEQYF. V is TRBV6-6 and J is TRBJ2-7; the match to TRBD1 covers 9 bases. The V gene end was trimmed by 7 bases and the J gene end by 4 bases; junction bases not matched to a gene: 5. Germline assignment: CDR1 MNHNY and CDR2 SVGAGI (reference sequence). The CDR3 totals 13 residues.

This clonotype appeared a few times. The rearrangement joins TRBV14 to TRBJ2-7; TRBD1 aligns across 10 bases. This CDR3 region has 16 residues. Looked up from germline, CDR1 is SGHDN and CDR2 is FVKESK. Trimming cost V 1 base and J 3 bases; bases outside gene matches: 6. The CDR3 sequence is CASSQAIRDRGYEQYF. CDR3 DNA: TGTGCCAGCAGCCAAGCTATCCGGGACAGGGGCTACGAGCAGTACTTC. Filled out from reference TRBV14 and TRBJ2-7, the complete variable domain reads EAGVTQFPSHSVIEKGQTVTLRCDPISGHDNLYWYRRVMGKEIKFLLHFVKESKQDESGMPNNRFLAERTGGTYSTLKVQPAELEDSGVYFCASSQAIRDRGYEQYFGPGTRLTVT.

This clonotype was picked up a small number of times. The chain employs TRBV20-1 and TRBJ2-2, with D tentatively TRBD2 (5 bases). The ends were cut back, 6 bases at V and 8 bases at J, with 25 bases in the middle. The CDR3 loop spans 16 amino acids. Germline V gives CDR1 DFQATT, CDR2 SNEGSKA (reference sequence). CDR3 amino acids: CSALTLDYSKAGELFF. Here the CDR3 DNA reads TGCAGTGCCCTGACCCTTGACTACTCTAAAGCGGGGGAGCTGTTTTTT.

This clonotype has only a few counts. V usage is TRBV20-1 and J usage is TRBJ2-7, with 7 positions matching TRBD1. The CDR3 covers 14 residues. CDR1 and CDR2 (germline): DFQATT, SNEGSKA (reference sequence). CDR3 amino acids: CAFQPRDRNYEQYF. In DNA form, the CDR3 reads TGCGCCTTCCAGCCCCGGGACAGAAACTACGAGCAGTACTTC.